This is a list of T cell receptor beta chains from one sample in a study of technical replicates of blood from a few donors. Sequenced by immunoSEQ multiplex PCR; TCRdb stores in-frame clones only, minus some. This table has fewer than 60,000 clones, 90% to 95% appearing once. The source material was PBMCs. The receptor source for this set is a human donor in good health. Some clones in this sample may be carry-over from other donors' samples. The CDR3 runs from the conserved cysteine through the conserved F or W. The order of the fields is V gene, D gene, J gene, clone size, CDR3 protein, CDR3 DNA. D genes are given only for firm matches. A clone size is listed for some rows: how often the clone was seen (once, few, many), or a class if it is expanded.

>TRBV9|TRBD2|TRBJ2-3|.
CASSPRLAGGRAQIDTQYF
TGTGCCAGCAGCCCACGACTAGCGGGGGGCCGGGCGCAGATAGATACGCAGTATTTT
>TRBV29-1|.|TRBJ1-2|once
CSVRGGQGIDYGYTF
TGCAGCGTGAGGGGAGGGCAGGGAATAGACTATGGCTACACCTTC
>TRBV7-3|TRBD1|TRBJ2-5|.
CASSTGQGFETQYF
TGTGCCAGCAGTACGGGACAGGGGTTCGAGACCCAGTACTTC
>TRBV6-5|.|TRBJ1-1|.
CASTYGGYNTEAFF
TGTGCCAGCACCTACGGGGGGTACAACACTGAAGCTTTCTTT
>TRBV2|.|TRBJ2-2|.
CASSIMGELFF
TGTGCCAGCTCTATTATGGGGGAGCTGTTTTTT
>TRBV27|TRBD1|TRBJ1-2|.
CASSVQGGYGYTF
TGTGCCAGCAGTGTACAGGGGGGCTATGGCTACACCTTC
>TRBV15|.|TRBJ2-5|.
CATSSSIVGNRAQYF
TGTGCCACCAGCAGTTCCATAGTCGGCAATCGGGCCCAGTACTTC
>TRBV4-1|.|TRBJ2-2|.
CASSLQKTSTGELFF
TGCGCCAGCAGCCTCCAAAAGACTTCTACCGGGGAGCTGTTTTTT
>TRBV4-3|.|TRBJ2-2|.
CASSQNRATNTGELFF
TGCGCCAGCAGCCAAAACAGGGCCACGAACACCGGGGAGCTGTTTTTT
>TRBV5-8|TRBD1|TRBJ1-5|.
CASSSIPGQGLQPQHF
TGTGCCAGCAGCTCGATCCCGGGACAGGGTTTGCAGCCCCAGCATTTT
>TRBV7-3|.|TRBJ2-7|.
CASSLGGQGTYEQYF
TGTGCCAGCAGCCTAGGGGGACAAGGGACGTACGAGCAGTACTTC
>TRBV7-9|.|TRBJ2-3|once
CASRRAAPAFGTDTQYF
TGTGCCAGCAGGCGGGCCGCGCCAGCGTTTGGCACAGATACGCAGTATTTT
>TRBV11-2|.|TRBJ1-1|.
CASSAINMNTEAFF
TGTGCCAGCAGCGCCATAAACATGAACACTGAAGCTTTCTTT
>TRBV4-1|TRBD2|TRBJ2-5|.
CASSLLGAGGSETQYF
TGCGCCAGCAGCCTCCTGGGGGCGGGGGGCAGTGAGACCCAGTACTTC
>TRBV7-2|.|TRBJ2-7|.
CASSRTGVPQYF
TGTGCCAGCAGCCGGACGGGAGTCCCCCAGTACTTC
>TRBV6-1|.|TRBJ1-5|.
CASMRNSNQPQHF
TGTGCCAGCATGAGGAATAGCAATCAGCCCCAGCATTTT
>TRBV4-1|.|TRBJ2-7|.
CASSQLEGPQYF
TGCGCCAGCAGCCAGTTGGAGGGTCCCCAGTACTTC
>TRBV21-1|.|TRBJ2-7|.
CASSRGTSGNPYEQYF
TGTGCCAGCAGTCGGGGGACTAGCGGGAACCCCTACGAGCAGTACTTC
>TRBV6-1|.|TRBJ1-6|.
CASSEALQGYRDSPLHF
TGTGCCAGCAGTGAAGCGCTTCAGGGTTACAGGGATTCACCCCTCCACTTT
>TRBV4-2|.|TRBJ2-5|once
CASSQVVYRRETQYF
TGTGCCAGCAGCCAAGTAGTGTATCGGAGGGAGACCCAGTACTTC
>TRBV30|.|TRBJ1-3|.
CAWSVKRTASGNTIYF
TGTGCCTGGAGTGTCAAGCGGACAGCCTCTGGAAACACCATATATTTT
>TRBV10-3|.|TRBJ2-5|.
CAISFGGQATQYF
TGTGCCATCAGTTTCGGGGGGCAAGCGACCCAGTACTTC
>TRBV2|TRBD1|TRBJ2-5|.
CASSTDRAGTQYF
TGTGCCAGCAGTACGGACAGGGCAGGGACCCAGTACTTC
>TRBV9|TRBD1|TRBJ1-1|.
CASSPRGQPGTEAFF
TGTGCCAGCAGCCCGAGGGGACAGCCCGGGACTGAAGCTTTCTTT
>TRBV25-1|TRBD2|TRBJ2-7|once
CASSEYSGGAYEQYF
TGTGCCAGCAGTGAGTACAGCGGGGGGGCTTACGAGCAGTACTTC
>TRBV7-8|TRBD2|TRBJ2-7|.
CASSPRPAGGPYEQYF
TGTGCCAGCAGCCCCCGACCAGCGGGAGGGCCCTACGAGCAGTACTTC
>TRBV7-2|.|TRBJ2-2|.
CASSSYTGELFF
TGTGCCAGCAGCTCGTACACCGGGGAGCTGTTTTTT
>TRBV30|TRBD1|TRBJ2-7|.
CAWSGDSVYEQYF
TGTGCCTGGAGTGGGGACAGTGTCTACGAGCAGTACTTC
>TRBV5-6|TRBD1|TRBJ2-3|.
CASSFDRGNGIDTQYF
TGTGCCAGCAGCTTCGACAGGGGGAATGGAATAGATACGCAGTATTTT
>TRBV7-9|TRBD2|TRBJ2-5|.
CASSWLSGNLETQYF
TGTGCCAGCAGCTGGTTGAGCGGGAATTTGGAGACCCAGTACTTC
>TRBV4-3|TRBD1|TRBJ2-1|.
CASSQGQGDNEQFF
TGCGCCAGCAGCCAAGGACAGGGGGACAATGAGCAGTTCTTC
>TRBV2|TRBD1|TRBJ1-2|.
CASNGGPGTATFYGYTF
TGTGCCAGCAATGGGGGGCCCGGGACAGCTACTTTCTATGGCTACACCTTC
>TRBV11-2|.|TRBJ2-3|.
CASSLWGGITDTQYF
TGTGCCAGCAGCTTATGGGGCGGGATAACAGATACGCAGTATTTT
>TRBV4-3|TRBD1|TRBJ2-7|.
CASSQGTGVDEQYF
TGCGCCAGCAGCCAGGGGACAGGGGTGGACGAGCAGTACTTC
>TRBV10-3|.|TRBJ2-3|.
CAISESYDTQYF
TGTGCCATCAGTGAGTCTTATGATACGCAGTATTTT
>TRBV7-2|TRBD1|TRBJ2-7|.
CASSLARGRGYEQYF
TGTGCCAGCAGCTTAGCGAGGGGGCGCGGGTACGAGCAGTACTTC
>TRBV5-5|TRBD1|TRBJ1-2|.
CASRPGTANYGYTF
TGTGCCAGCAGACCCGGGACAGCTAACTATGGCTACACCTTC
>TRBV7-7|TRBD2|TRBJ2-3|.
CASSQRLAVQGSTDTQYF
TGTGCCAGCAGCCAAAGACTAGCGGTCCAGGGGAGCACAGATACGCAGTATTTT
>TRBV9|.|TRBJ1-5|once
CASSVEGGPQHF
TGTGCCAGCAGCGTAGAGGGAGGGCCCCAGCATTTT
>TRBV10-3|TRBD1|TRBJ1-3|.
CAISDPSKATGTEHSGNTIYF
TGTGCCATCAGTGACCCCTCGAAGGCAACCGGGACAGAACACTCTGGAAACACCATATATTTT
>TRBV2|.|TRBJ1-1|.
CASKLGRDTEAFF
TGTGCCAGCAAGTTGGGGAGGGATACTGAAGCTTTCTTT
>TRBV2|TRBD1|TRBJ2-7|.
CASSELGQGSYEQYF
TGTGCCAGCAGTGAACTTGGACAGGGCTCCTACGAGCAGTACTTC
>TRBV11-1|.|TRBJ2-6|.
CASSRLVLPSGANVLTF
TGTGCCAGCAGCCGACTCGTCCTACCCAGTGGGGCCAACGTCCTGACTTTC
>TRBV7-6|TRBD1|TRBJ2-7|.
CASSAVPGTAEVTYEQYF
TGTGCCAGCAGCGCCGTCCCAGGGACAGCAGAAGTTACCTACGAGCAGTACTTC
>TRBV5-8|.|TRBJ2-1|.
CASSPPLGAYRWNEQFF
TGTGCCAGCAGCCCTCCCCTGGGGGCTTATAGGTGGAATGAGCAGTTCTTC
>TRBV7-8|.|TRBJ1-5|.
CASSLFSFNQVNQPQHF
TGTGCCAGCAGCTTGTTTTCATTTAATCAGGTGAATCAGCCCCAGCATTTT
>TRBV9|TRBD2|TRBJ2-5|once
CASSVDGRAGETQYF
TGTGCCAGCAGCGTAGACGGGAGGGCGGGGGAGACCCAGTACTTC
>TRBV7-9|TRBD1|TRBJ1-6|.
CASSFGQGNNSPLHF
TGTGCCAGCAGCTTCGGACAGGGTAATAATTCACCCCTCCACTTT
>TRBV4-2|TRBD1|TRBJ1-2|once
CASSQMGQGANYGYTF
TGTGCCAGCAGCCAAATGGGGCAGGGGGCCAACTATGGCTACACCTTC
>TRBV2|TRBD1|TRBJ2-5|once
CASSDWTGGQETQYF
TGTGCCAGCAGTGACTGGACAGGGGGCCAAGAGACCCAGTACTTC
>TRBV6-5|TRBD2|TRBJ2-3|.
CASSYGAGESSDTQYF
TGTGCCAGCAGTTACGGGGCGGGAGAATCATCAGATACGCAGTATTTT
>TRBV10-3|TRBD1|TRBJ1-1|.
CACKGQGATEAFF
TGTGCCTGTAAAGGGCAGGGGGCCACTGAAGCTTTCTTT
>TRBV5-6|.|TRBJ2-7|.
CASSLRGTSYEQYF
TGTGCCAGCAGCTTGCGCGGGACCTCCTACGAGCAGTACTTC
>TRBV5-5|.|TRBJ2-7|.
CASSPYGGVSEQYF
TGTGCCAGCAGCCCCTACGGGGGTGTCAGCGAGCAGTACTTC
>TRBV27|.|TRBJ2-1|.
CASSLFSIPGEQFF
TGTGCCAGCAGTTTATTCAGTATTCCGGGTGAGCAGTTCTTC
>TRBV25-1|.|TRBJ2-1|.
CASRRLYNEQFF
TGTGCCAGCCGGCGGCTCTACAATGAGCAGTTCTTC
>TRBV5-6|.|TRBJ2-7|.
CASSSRWRGQGYEQYF
TGTGCCAGCAGCTCCCGTTGGAGGGGGCAAGGATACGAGCAGTACTTC
>TRBV4-3|TRBD1|TRBJ2-2|.
CASSQGTGANTGELFF
TGCGCCAGCAGCCAAGGGACAGGGGCGAACACCGGGGAGCTGTTTTTT
>TRBV5-8|.|TRBJ1-2|few
CASSTGGPKRGYTF
TGTGCCAGCAGCACCGGAGGCCCGAAGCGTGGCTACACCTTC